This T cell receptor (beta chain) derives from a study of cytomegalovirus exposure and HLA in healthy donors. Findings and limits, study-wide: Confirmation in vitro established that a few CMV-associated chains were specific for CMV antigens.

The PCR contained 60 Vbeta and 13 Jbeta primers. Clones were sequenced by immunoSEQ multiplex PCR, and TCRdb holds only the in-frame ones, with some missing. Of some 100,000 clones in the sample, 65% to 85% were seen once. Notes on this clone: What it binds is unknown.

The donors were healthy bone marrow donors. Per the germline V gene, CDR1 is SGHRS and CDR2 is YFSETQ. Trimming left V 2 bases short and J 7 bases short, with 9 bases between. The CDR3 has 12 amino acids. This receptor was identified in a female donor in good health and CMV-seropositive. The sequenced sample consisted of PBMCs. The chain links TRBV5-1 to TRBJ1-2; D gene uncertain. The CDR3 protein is CASSFDSGGYTF. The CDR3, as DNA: TGCGCCAGCAGCTTTGACTCCGGTGGCTACACCTTC.